One sample yielded the 29 T cell receptor beta chains listed below, sequenced in a study of T-cell memory formation after mild COVID-19. MiXCR, applied by TCRdb to the 5' RACE reads, yields one record per CDR3 protein. Of about 410,000 distinct CDR3 sequences listed, 18% are singletons. Material for sequencing was PBMCs or a T cell subset sorted from them (not recorded which). The receptors were gathered from a man aged 18 to 29 who had mild COVID-19 (a few samples of this study predate the infection). Cell type and time point are not known.

This clonotype appeared a few times. V usage is TRBV12-3 or TRBV12-4 and J usage is TRBJ2-3; 14 bases align to TRBD2. J gave up 7 bases and V 5 bases, and 11 bases lay outside the gene matches. The CDR3 consists of 17 residues. CDR3: CASSPGLAGGSGYTQYF. CDR3 bases: TGTGCCAGCAGTCCAGGACTAGCGGGGGGTTCGGGGTATACGCAGTATTTT.

This clonotype was observed a few times. The rearrangement links TRBV5-1 to TRBJ2-1; D perhaps matches TRBD2 (6 bases). Germline values: CDR1 SGHRS, CDR2 YFSETQ. This CDR3 has 16 residues. Trimming removed 4 bases from V and 0 bases from J, with 14 bases in between. The CDR3, as DNA: TGCGCCAGCAGCCTGGCTGGGACTTCCTCCTACAATGAGCAGTTCTTC. It codes for CASSLAGTSSYNEQFF.

This clonotype was seen a few times. For the CDR3, the DNA is TGTGCCAGCAGTTACTCGCCCGGGGAGGGCTACACCTTC. Encoded protein: CASSYSPGEGYTF. The chain employs TRBV6-6 and TRBJ1-2; D remains unclear. This CDR3 spans 13 amino acids. Germline CDR1 MNHNY, CDR2 SVGAGI (reference sequence). V shed 0 bases and J shed 8 bases, with 10 bases lying between them.

This clonotype was counted only a few times. The gene calls are TRBV4-1 and TRBJ1-4, with D perhaps matching TRBD1 (5 bases). CDR1 and CDR2 from the germline V gene are MGHRA and YSYEKL. The CDR3 has 15 amino acids. Trimming took off 4 bases at V and 7 bases at J, with 16 bases between the two ends. CDR3 bases: TGCGCCAGCAGCCTCCCGTGGGACGTGGGTGAAAAACTGTTTTTT. Translating gives CASSLPWDVGEKLFF.

This clonotype was seen only a few times. The chain combines TRBV7-9 with TRBJ1-1; 7 nucleotides align to TRBD1. Looked up from germline, CDR1 is SEHNR and CDR2 is FQNEAQ (reference sequence). With 5 bases clipped from V and 0 bases from J, the junction kept 9 bases outside the gene matches. This CDR3 region has 16 residues. The CDR3 DNA is TGTGCCAGCAGCCCCTACAGGGGAAGAATGAACACTGAAGCTTTCTTT. Its translation: CASSPYRGRMNTEAFF.

This chain connects TRBV7-2 to TRBJ2-7; 9 bases are shared with TRBD1. Trimming at V came to 5 bases and at J to 4 bases, leaving 18 bases not matched to a gene. Germline values: CDR1 SGHTA, CDR2 FQGNSA. The CDR3 sequence is 18 residues long. The CDR3 spells CASSPGANAGQGRYEQYF. The CDR3 DNA follows: TGTGCCAGCAGCCCCGGGGCAAATGCTGGACAGGGGAGGTACGAGCAGTACTTC.

This clonotype was detected ten times or more. The rearrangement links TRBV6-6 to TRBJ1-6, with a tentative D call TRBD1 (6 bases). Between the trimmed V and J ends, which lost 7 bases and 0 bases, there was a span of 16 bases. The CDR3 contains 17 residues. Germline V gives CDR1 MNHNY, CDR2 SVGAGI (reference sequence). CDR3 coding DNA: TGTGCCAGCACTCATGGGGGCAGGAGCTCCTATAATTCACCCCTCCACTTT. Translated: CASTHGGRSSYNSPLHF.

The gene calls are TRBV5-1 and TRBJ1-1, with a possible D match to TRBD1 (6 bases). The CDR3 is 15 amino acids. The V gene lost 3 bases and the J gene lost 4 bases, with 16 bases spanning the gap. Germline assignment: CDR1 SGHRS and CDR2 YFSETQ. The CDR3: CASSSGAPAGTEAFF. The DNA for the CDR3 is TGCGCCAGCAGCTCAGGGGCCCCTGCGGGCACTGAAGCTTTCTTT. The whole variable domain, filled in from reference TRBV5-1 and TRBJ1-1, reads KAGVTQTPRYLIKTRGQQVTLSCSPISGHRSVSWYQQTPGQGLQFLFEYFSETQRNKGNFPGRFSGRQFSNSRSEMNVSTLELGDSALYLCASSSGAPAGTEAFFGQGTRLTVV.

Many counts were recorded for this clonotype. The CDR3 is CASSYSGENEQYF. CDR3 sequence (DNA): TGCGCCAGCAGCTATAGCGGGGAGAACGAGCAGTACTTC. This rearrangement joins TRBV5-1 to TRBJ2-7; 8 bases line up with TRBD2. Germline V gene lookup returns CDR1 SGHRS and CDR2 YFSETQ. The CDR3 is 13 residues long. V lost 3 bases and J lost 5; bases outside the gene matches: 4. Together with reference TRBV5-1 and TRBJ2-7, the CDR3 gives the full variable domain: KAGVTQTPRYLIKTRGQQVTLSCSPISGHRSVSWYQQTPGQGLQFLFEYFSETQRNKGNFPGRFSGRQFSNSRSEMNVSTLELGDSALYLCASSYSGENEQYFGPGTRLTVT.

This clonotype occurred many times. The rearrangement joins TRBV29-1 to TRBJ2-1; TRBD1 or TRBD2 may be the D gene (5 bases each). The CDR3 runs 13 residues. From germline, CDR1 is SQVTM and CDR2 ANQGSEA. V lost 8 bases to trimming and J lost 7 bases, with 18 bases between them. The CDR3 loop reads CSIQHPRGNEQFF. CDR3 DNA: TGCAGCATCCAGCACCCGAGGGGTAATGAGCAGTTCTTC.

The CDR3 bases are TGTGCCAGCAGCAGGTTCTATAATTCACCCCTCCACTTT. It specifies CASSRFYNSPLHF. V gene TRBV9 combines with J gene TRBJ1-6; unclear D gene. The CDR3 totals 13 residues. V gave up 4 bases and J gave up 3 bases, with 5 bases separating them. CDR1 SGDLS and CDR2 YYNGEE come from the germline V gene. Drawing the rest from reference TRBV9 and TRBJ1-6, the complete variable domain is DSGVTQTPKHLITATGQRVTLRCSPRSGDLSVYWYQQSLDQGLQFLIQYYNGEERAKGNILERFSAQQFPDLHSELNLSSLELGDSALYFCASSRFYNSPLHFGNGTRLTVT.

The chain uses TRBV24-1 and TRBJ1-5, with D tentatively TRBD1 (6 bases). CDR3 length equals 15 residues. Germline CDR1 and CDR2: KGHDR and SFDVKD. Between the trimmed V and J ends, which lost 4 bases and 3 bases, there was a span of 12 bases. CDR3 DNA sequence: TGTGCCACCAGTGACCCAGGGGATGACAATCAGCCCCAGCATTTT. Its protein is CATSDPGDDNQPQHF.

The J gene is TRBJ2-7, the V gene TRBV7-8, with 8 bases matching TRBD1. This CDR3 region has 18 residues. The V and J ends lost 3 bases and 1 base, in that order; junction bases with no gene match: 14. CDR1 SGHVS and CDR2 FQNEAQ come from the germline V gene. Here the CDR3 DNA reads TGTGCCAGCAGCTTTGAAAACAGGGGGTTATTTGGGTCCTACGAGCAGTACTTC. Translating gives CASSFENRGLFGSYEQYF.

This clonotype showed up just a few times. V is TRBV20-1 and J is TRBJ1-1, with a possible D match to TRBD1 (5 bases). Germline V lookup: CDR1 DFQATT, CDR2 SNEGSKA (reference sequence). V shed 6 bases and J shed 3 bases, with 20 bases lying between them. This CDR3 has 15 amino acids. The CDR3 is CSANSPGPGHTEAFF. In nucleotides, the CDR3 is TGCAGTGCCAATTCCCCAGGGCCCGGCCACACTGAAGCTTTCTTT.

The genes are TRBV11-2 and TRBJ2-7, with TRBD2 matching 7 bases. J lost 5 bases, V lost 5 bases, and 9 bases had no gene match. This CDR3 is built from 14 residues. CDR1 SGHAT and CDR2 FQNNGV come from the germline V gene. The CDR3 here is CASSENRGVHEQYV. DNA of the CDR3: TGTGCCAGCAGCGAAAATCGGGGGGTCCACGAGCAGTACGTC.

The chain has TRBV12-3 or TRBV12-4 and TRBJ2-7, with D perhaps TRBD2 (6 bases). The ends were cut back, 5 bases at V and 5 bases at J, with 16 bases in the middle. The CDR3 extends over 14 amino acids. The CDR3 region is CASSAGRRAHEQYF. For the CDR3, the DNA is TGTGCCAGCAGTGCGGGACGGCGAGCGCACGAGCAGTACTTC.

The chain combines TRBV2 with TRBJ1-5, with TRBD1 identical over 9 bases. This CDR3 comprises 16 residues. J gave up 0 bases and V 7 bases, and 7 bases lay outside the gene matches. Germline V gene lookup returns CDR1 SNHLY and CDR2 FYNNEI. This CDR3 reads CASKGQGYYSNQPQHF. The CDR3 DNA is TGTGCCAGCAAGGGACAGGGCTATTATAGCAATCAGCCCCAGCATTTT.

The rearrangement uses TRBV12-3 or TRBV12-4 and TRBJ2-3, with D hard to call. Trimming shortened V by 5 bases and J by 1 base, and 13 bases separated the two germline ends. CDR3 length: 15 amino acids. CDR3: CASSSNTRGTDTQYF. CDR3 DNA: TGTGCCAGCAGTAGTAACACCCGCGGCACAGATACGCAGTATTTT.

This clonotype was recorded a few times. The chain is built from TRBV7-2 and TRBJ1-5, with 12 bases fitting TRBD1. The junction had 1 base not matched to a gene; V was cut back by 1 base and J by 6 bases. In germline, CDR1 is SGHTA, CDR2 FQGNSA. The CDR3 is 15 residues long. The CDR3 protein is CASSLEGQGAQPQHF. The CDR3 bases are TGTGCCAGCAGCTTAGAGGGACAGGGGGCTCAGCCCCAGCATTTT. The full variable domain, its missing parts supplied by reference TRBV7-2 and TRBJ1-5, is GAGVSQSPSNKVTEKGKDVELRCDPISGHTALYWYRQSLGQGLEFLIYFQGNSAPDKSGLPSDRFSAERTGGSVSTLTIQRTQQEDSAVYLCASSLEGQGAQPQHFGDGTRLSIL.

This clonotype occurred many times. This chain links TRBV18 with TRBJ1-1, with 7 nucleotides matching TRBD1. The CDR3 has 15 residues. The trim removed 1 base at V and 5 bases at J, leaving 7 bases unmatched. From germline, CDR1 is KGHSH and CDR2 LQKENI. CDR3 residues: CASSPRDRRETEAFF. Written as DNA, the CDR3 is TGTGCCAGCTCACCACGGGACAGAAGAGAAACTGAAGCTTTCTTT.

The V gene is TRBV11-2, the J gene TRBJ2-7; 12 bases are shared with TRBD1. Germline assignment: CDR1 SGHAT and CDR2 FQNNGV. The CDR3 length is 14 residues. Trimming cost V 3 bases and J 7 bases; bases outside gene matches: 4. CDR3 in DNA: TGTGCCAGCAGCTTGGGACAGGGGGCGAGTGAGCAGTACTTC. Amino acids: CASSLGQGASEQYF.

This clonotype was seen a few times. This chain links TRBV6-5 with TRBJ1-2; D unclear. Trimming pared 5 bases from V and 8 bases from J, leaving 9 bases between. This CDR3 is built from 11 residues. Germline V gene lookup returns CDR1 MNHEY and CDR2 SVGAGI. CDR3 nucleotide sequence: TGTGCCAGCAGTGGGGATCGGGGCTACACCTTC. The encoded protein is CASSGDRGYTF.

The chain carries TRBV7-9 and TRBJ1-1, with D tentatively TRBD1 (5 bases). The CDR3 has 13 amino acids. Germline values: CDR1 SEHNR, CDR2 FQNEAQ (reference sequence). Trimming stripped 5 bases from V and 3 bases from J, with 10 bases between. In DNA form, the CDR3 reads TGTGCCAGCAGCCCAACGGGGGACACTGAAGCTTTCTTT. Translating it yields CASSPTGDTEAFF.

The chain employs TRBV5-1 and TRBJ2-7; 9 bases are a match to TRBD1. J gave up 6 bases and V 3 bases, and 4 bases lay outside the gene matches. Germline V CDR1 and CDR2: SGHRS, YFSETQ. The CDR3 loop spans 13 amino acids. In nucleotides, the CDR3 is TGCGCCAGCAGCTCCGGGACAGGGCCCGAGCAGTACTTC. This encodes CASSSGTGPEQYF.

The chain has TRBV20-1 and TRBJ2-1; D call uncertain. V dropped 2 bases and J dropped 10 bases, with 6 bases sitting between them. This CDR3 spans 10 amino acids. In germline, CDR1 is DFQATT, CDR2 SNEGSKA (reference sequence). CDR3 residues: CSARREEQFF. CDR3 sequence (DNA): TGCAGTGCTAGAAGAGAGGAGCAGTTCTTC.

The rearrangement links TRBV4-3 to TRBJ2-7, with D tentatively TRBD1 (5 bases). With 2 bases removed from V and 0 bases from J, the gap between germline ends came to 14 bases. Germline V gene sequence: CDR1 LGHNA, CDR2 YSLEER. This CDR3 region has 16 residues. The CDR3 DNA is TGCGCCAGCAGCCAAATCGCTTCAGGGTTCTCCTACGAGCAGTACTTC. Protein: CASSQIASGFSYEQYF.

This clonotype has just a few counts. The rearrangement links TRBV5-8 to TRBJ1-1; no definite D call. Trimming removed 1 base at V and 2 bases at J, with 12 bases between. This CDR3 is 15 amino acids long. The germline CDR1 and CDR2 sequences are SGHTS and YDEGEE. CDR3 in DNA: TGTGCCAGCAGCTTGCCCGGGGAAAAAAACACTGAAGCTTTCTTT. It is translated as CASSLPGEKNTEAFF.

This clonotype was counted between two and nine times. The V and J genes are TRBV7-2 and TRBJ2-3; weak D call: TRBD1 (5 bases). The length of the CDR3 is 15 residues. Germline loops: CDR1 SGHTA, CDR2 FQGNSA. V was shortened by 6 bases and J by 0 bases, with 13 bases between the two germline ends. CDR3 loop: CASRATGASTDTQYF. The CDR3 DNA reads TGTGCCAGCAGAGCGACTGGGGCTAGCACAGATACGCAGTATTTT.

This clonotype was seen a few times. As DNA, the CDR3 is TGTGCCACCAGTGACGCCAGCGGGGGCTCCTACAATGAGCAGTTCTTC. It yields the protein CATSDASGGSYNEQFF. The V and J genes are TRBV24-1 and TRBJ2-1, with TRBD2 matching over 8 bases. Germline-derived CDR1 and CDR2 are KGHDR and SFDVKD. The CDR3 sequence is 16 residues long. The ends lost 4 bases at V and 0 bases at J; junction bases unmatched: 4.